Each of the 23 T cell receptor beta chains below was sequenced from the same sample in a study of control samples from healthy donors and cancer patients. The protocol was immunoSEQ multiplex PCR, while the TCRdb copy is restricted to in-frame clones and leaves out a portion. The repertoire table contains fewer than 250,000 clones. The material sequenced was blood. The receptors derive from a woman in her twenties or thirties in good health.

The genes are TRBV6-2 or TRBV6-3 and TRBJ1-1; weak D call: TRBD1 (5 bases). Trimming removed 1 base at V and 3 bases at J, with 9 bases between. This CDR3 has 14 residues. Germline V gene lookup returns CDR1 MNHEY and CDR2 SVGEGT. The CDR3, as DNA: TGTGCCAGCAGTTACTTCGACAGATACACTGAAGCTTTCTTT. Its translation is CASSYFDRYTEAFF.

J is TRBJ1-1 and V is TRBV5-6; D remains ambiguous. Trimming cost V 2 bases and J 3 bases, with 11 bases left between them. The CDR3 spans 14 residues. Germline-derived CDR1 and CDR2 are SGHDT and YYEEEE. The CDR3 coding sequence is TGTGCCAGCAGCTTAAGCGCTGGATACACTGAAGCTTTCTTT. This encodes CASSLSAGYTEAFF. The full variable domain, completed using reference TRBV5-6 and TRBJ1-1, is DAGVTQSPTHLIKTRGQQVTLRCSPKSGHDTVSWYQQALGQGPQFIFQYYEEEERQRGNFPDRFSGHQFPNYSSELNVNALLLGDSALYLCASSLSAGYTEAFFGQGTRLTVV.

The chain carries TRBV7-2 and TRBJ2-5; no definite D call. Germline CDR1 reads SGHTA; CDR2 reads FQGNSA. This CDR3 spans 13 amino acids. The germline V and J ends were trimmed by 6 bases and 2 bases, with 10 bases remaining between them. The CDR3 DNA is TGTGCCAGCAGGTTATACAGTCAAGAGACCCAGTACTTC. It codes for CASRLYSQETQYF.

The chain combines TRBV28 with TRBJ2-3, with 8 bases aligning to TRBD1. Germline assignment: CDR1 MDHEN and CDR2 SYDVKM. The CDR3 runs to 16 residues. After removal of 3 bases from V and 4 bases from J, the junction contained 9 bases not matched to a gene. CDR3 region: CASSFPHMTGADTQYF. For the CDR3, the DNA is TGTGCCAGCAGTTTCCCACACATGACAGGGGCAGATACGCAGTATTTT. Using reference TRBV28 and TRBJ2-3 for the parts outside the CDR3, the full variable domain is DVKVTQSSRYLVKRTGEKVFLECVQDMDHENMFWYRQDPGLGLRLIYFSYDVKMKEKGDIPEGYSVSREKKERFSLILESASTNQTSMYLCASSFPHMTGADTQYFGPGTRLTVL.

The CDR3 here is CASSQEWARTGNYGYTF. CDR3 coding DNA: TGCGCCAGCAGCCAAGAATGGGCCCGTACAGGGAACTATGGCTACACCTTC. The V and J genes are TRBV4-1 and TRBJ1-2; possible D gene TRBD1, 6 bases. The CDR3 has 17 residues. CDR1 is MGHRA and CDR2 is YSYEKL in the germline V gene. The V gene lost 0 bases and the J gene lost 2 bases, with 16 bases spanning the gap.

V and J are TRBV5-1 and TRBJ2-6; D might be TRBD1 (6 bases). The CDR3 contains 15 residues. Germline V lookup: CDR1 SGHRS, CDR2 YFSETQ. V lost 4 bases and J lost 4, with 12 bases in between. CDR3 bases: TGCGCCAGCAGCCAACAGGGCCTCGGGGCCAACGTCCTGACTTTC. Its protein product is CASSQQGLGANVLTF.

The V gene is TRBV5-4, the J gene TRBJ1-6; 7 bases align to TRBD1. Per the germline V gene, CDR1 is SGHNT and CDR2 is YYREEE (reference sequence). V dropped 0 bases and J dropped 8; count of bases not matched to a gene: 5. This CDR3 region has 15 residues. This CDR3 reads CASSLDGRGYSPLHF. As DNA, the CDR3 is TGTGCCAGCAGCTTGGATGGCAGGGGGTATTCACCCCTCCACTTT.

The chain employs TRBV2 and TRBJ1-1; D is ambiguous. Per the germline V gene, CDR1 is SNHLY and CDR2 is FYNNEI. V was pared by 2 bases and J by 2 bases, with 18 bases between. This CDR3 has 17 amino acids. The CDR3 DNA follows: TGTGCCAGCAGTGAACCAGGCTGGGGAACGGGTAACACTGAAGCTTTCTTT. This sequence encodes CASSEPGWGTGNTEAFF.

The chain combines TRBV5-1 with TRBJ2-7, with D possibly matching TRBD1 (5 bases). The ends were cut back, 0 bases at V and 0 bases at J, with 13 bases in the middle. The CDR3 extends over 16 amino acids. The V gene's germline CDR1 is SGHRS and CDR2 YFSETQ. The CDR3 region has the DNA TGCGCCAGCAGCTTGGCGGCGACAGATCCCTCCTACGAGCAGTACTTC. As protein: CASSLAATDPSYEQYF.

The gene calls are TRBV7-9 and TRBJ2-2; no definite D call. This CDR3 comprises 14 residues. V was trimmed by 5 bases and J by 0 bases, leaving 7 bases between them. The germline gives CDR1 SEHNR, CDR2 FQNEAQ (reference sequence). This CDR3 reads CASSPPTNTGELFF. The CDR3 nucleotides read TGTGCCAGCAGCCCCCCAACGAACACCGGGGAGCTGTTTTTT. Combining the CDR3 with reference TRBV7-9 and TRBJ2-2 gives the whole variable domain DTGVSQNPRHKITKRGQNVTFRCDPISEHNRLYWYRQTLGQGPEFLTYFQNEAQLEKSRLLSDRFSAERPKGSFSTLEIQRTEQGDSAMYLCASSPPTNTGELFFGEGSRLTVL.

The V call is TRBV18, the J call TRBJ2-1; 8 nucleotides match TRBD2. With 5 bases clipped from V and 6 bases from J, the junction kept 9 bases outside the gene matches. Per germline, CDR1 KGHSH and CDR2 LQKENI. CDR3 length equals 15 residues. The CDR3 spells CASSITGGPVNEQFF. For the CDR3, the DNA is TGTGCCAGCTCAATCACGGGGGGGCCAGTCAATGAGCAGTTCTTC.

The chain carries TRBV18 and TRBJ1-1; D unresolved. Germline CDR1 is KGHSH and CDR2 is LQKENI. This CDR3 is 13 amino acids long. V was clipped by 8 bases and J by 3 bases, with 13 bases between them. The CDR3, as DNA: TGTGCCAGCGCCGAGGACGGCTACACTGAAGCTTTCTTT. It codes for CASAEDGYTEAFF.

This chain links TRBV24-1 with TRBJ1-5, with TRBD1 identical over 7 bases. In germline, CDR1 is KGHDR, CDR2 SFDVKD. CDR3 length: 13 amino acids. The V gene end was trimmed by 5 bases and the J gene end by 12 bases; junction bases not matched to a gene: 9. CDR3 DNA sequence: TGTGCCACCAGTGCGGCAGGGGGGCTTCACCAGCATTTT. This translates into CATSAAGGLHQHF.

The rearrangement joins TRBV28 to TRBJ1-6; D perhaps matches TRBD1 (6 bases). The germline CDR1 and CDR2 sequences are MDHEN and SYDVKM. The CDR3 sequence is 13 residues long. V lost 6 bases and J lost 13, with 16 bases in between. As DNA, the CDR3 is TGTGCCAGCAGAAACAGGGCGGGAGGGCCCCTCCACTTT. Translating gives CASRNRAGGPLHF. The variable domain in full, completed from reference TRBV28 and TRBJ1-6, reads DVKVTQSSRYLVKRTGEKVFLECVQDMDHENMFWYRQDPGLGLRLIYFSYDVKMKEKGDIPEGYSVSREKKERFSLILESASTNQTSMYLCASRNRAGGPLHFGNGTRLTVT.

The chain couples TRBV6-5 to TRBJ1-2; tentatively, D is TRBD1 (5 bases). The CDR3 has 14 residues. The germline V gene encodes CDR1 MNHEY and CDR2 SVGAGI. V was trimmed by 0 bases and J by 0 bases, leaving 5 bases between them. The CDR3 is CASSYSGANYGYTF. The CDR3 DNA reads TGTGCCAGCAGTTACTCGGGGGCTAACTATGGCTACACCTTC.

This chain uses TRBV7-9 with TRBJ2-3; 14 positions agree with TRBD2. Germline V CDR1 and CDR2: SEHNR, FQNEAQ (reference sequence). CDR3 size: 19 residues. V dropped 1 base and J dropped 2; count of bases not matched to a gene: 8. CDR3 amino acids: CASSLVTSGGVGNTDTQYF. In DNA form, the CDR3 reads TGTGCCAGCAGCTTAGTGACTAGCGGGGGGGTAGGGAACACAGATACGCAGTATTTT.

V is TRBV9 and J is TRBJ1-2; the D gene is possibly TRBD1 (6 bases). V dropped 0 bases and J dropped 4 bases, with 16 bases sitting between them. This CDR3 region has 16 residues. CDR1 is SGDLS and CDR2 is YYNGEE in the germline V gene. CDR3 sequence: CASSVAGGLHSYGYTF. For the CDR3, the DNA is TGTGCCAGCAGCGTAGCTGGGGGGCTACATAGCTATGGCTACACCTTC.

V usage is TRBV7-2 and J usage is TRBJ1-4, with 8 nucleotides matching TRBD1. CDR1 SGHTA and CDR2 FQGNSA come from the germline V gene. V dropped 4 bases and J dropped 8; count of bases not matched to a gene: 3. The CDR3 loop spans 13 amino acids. The CDR3 region is CASSSGQGEKLFF. CDR3 DNA: TGTGCCAGCAGCTCTGGACAGGGCGAAAAACTGTTTTTT.

This chain connects TRBV6-1 to TRBJ1-2, with D tentatively TRBD1 (5 bases). The CDR3 is 10 amino acids. Trimming took off 3 bases at V and 10 bases at J, with 6 bases between the two ends. Germline CDR1 is MNHNS and CDR2 is SASEGT. The CDR3 DNA is TGTGCCAGCAGTGACAGGGTCTACACCTTC. Encoded protein: CASSDRVYTF.

The CDR3 sequence is CASSLGRRPYEQYF. The CDR3 coding sequence is TGTGCCAGCAGCTTAGGCAGGCGACCCTACGAGCAGTACTTC. The rearrangement links TRBV13 to TRBJ2-7, with D uncertain. V was clipped by 0 bases and J by 2 bases, with 8 bases between them. The germline V gene has CDR1 PRHDT and CDR2 FYEKMQ (reference sequence). The CDR3 runs 14 residues. Variable domain in full (rest from reference TRBV13 and TRBJ2-7): AAGVIQSPRHLIKEKRETATLKCYPIPRHDTVYWYQQGPGQDPQFLISFYEKMQSDKGSIPDRFSAQQFSDYHSELNMSSLELGDSALYFCASSLGRRPYEQYFGPGTRLTVT.

The chain recombines TRBV25-1 with TRBJ1-6; 7 bases are a match to TRBD1. The CDR3 is 16 amino acids. Looked up from germline, CDR1 is MGHDK and CDR2 is SYGVNS. Trimming at V came to 4 bases and at J to 9 bases, leaving 12 bases not matched to a gene. The chain's CDR3 is CASSATRGWGISPLHF. The CDR3 bases are TGTGCCAGCAGTGCTACCAGGGGGTGGGGGATTTCACCCCTCCACTTT.

This chain connects TRBV6-4 to TRBJ2-1; TRBD1 is a possible D gene (5 bases). The CDR3 has 14 amino acids. Germline CDR1 is MRHNA and CDR2 is SNTAGT. V lost 4 bases, J lost 1 base, and 8 bases lay in between. The CDR3 region is CASSAQGSYNEQFF. CDR3 coding DNA: TGTGCCAGCAGTGCGCAGGGATCCTACAATGAGCAGTTCTTC.

This rearrangement joins TRBV28 to TRBJ1-1; 8 bases are shared with TRBD1. With V trimmed by 6 bases and J by 4 bases, 7 bases remained unmatched. CDR1 MDHEN and CDR2 SYDVKM come from the germline V gene. The CDR3 extends over 14 amino acids. CDR3 coding DNA: TGTGCCAGCAGCTCAGGGGGCGCGGGCACTGAAGCTTTCTTT. This encodes CASSSGGAGTEAFF.